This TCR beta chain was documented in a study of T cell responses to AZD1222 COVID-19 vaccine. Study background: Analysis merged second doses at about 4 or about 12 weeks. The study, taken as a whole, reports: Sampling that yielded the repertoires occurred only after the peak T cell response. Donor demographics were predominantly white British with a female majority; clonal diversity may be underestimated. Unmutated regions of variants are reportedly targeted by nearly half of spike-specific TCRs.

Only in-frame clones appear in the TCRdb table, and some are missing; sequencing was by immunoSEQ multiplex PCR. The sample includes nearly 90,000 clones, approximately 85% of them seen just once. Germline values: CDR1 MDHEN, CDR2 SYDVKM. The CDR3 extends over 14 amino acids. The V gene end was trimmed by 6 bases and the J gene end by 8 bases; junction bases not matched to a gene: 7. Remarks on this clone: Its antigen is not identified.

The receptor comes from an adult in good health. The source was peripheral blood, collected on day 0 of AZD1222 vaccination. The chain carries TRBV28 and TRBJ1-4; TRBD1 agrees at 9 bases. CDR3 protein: CASSRTGGREKLFF. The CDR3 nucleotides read TGTGCCAGCAGCCGAACAGGGGGCCGGGAAAAACTGTTTTTT.